The 25 T cell receptor beta chains given below trace back to one sample, sequenced in a study of OX40 agonist ivuxolimab in advanced cancers. The table came from immunoSEQ multiplex PCR; TCRdb's copy has only in-frame clones and leaves some out. The sample has around 80,000 clones; 70% to 90% are singletons. The sample in question was CD4+ or CD8+ T cells sorted from blood, obtained in a trial of the OX40 agonist ivuxolimab. These receptors all come from an adult with an advanced solid tumor such as melanoma, head and neck, liver or kidney cancer.

This chain uses TRBV7-2 with TRBJ1-1, with D unresolved. Germline CDR1 and CDR2: SGHTA and FQGNSA. Trimming pared 0 bases from V and 4 bases from J, leaving 9 bases between. CDR3 length: 14 amino acids. In DNA, the CDR3 is TGTGCCAGCAGCTTAGCCAGAACTGCCACTGAAGCTTTCTTT. This translates into CASSLARTATEAFF.

CDR3 sequence (DNA): TGTGCCAGCAGCAGAAACCTCGGGGCCTTCTCTGGAAACACCATATATTTT. Its protein is CASSRNLGAFSGNTIYF. V usage is TRBV11-2 and J usage is TRBJ1-3; tentatively, D is TRBD1 (5 bases). The CDR3 is made up of 17 amino acids. Germline loops: CDR1 SGHAT, CDR2 FQNNGV. The ends were cut back, 5 bases at V and 0 bases at J, with 17 bases in the middle.

This chain links TRBV27 with TRBJ1-5; TRBD1 is a possible D gene (6 bases). Germline lookup yields CDR1 MNHEY and CDR2 SMNVEV (reference sequence). Trimming stripped 3 bases from V and 4 bases from J, with 13 bases between. This CDR3 has 15 residues. The CDR3 region is CASSFLAGDNQPQHF. CDR3 in DNA: TGTGCCAGCAGTTTCTTAGCAGGGGATAATCAGCCCCAGCATTTT.

The chain recombines TRBV5-4 with TRBJ2-4; 12 bases line up with TRBD1. Germline V CDR1 and CDR2: SGHNT, YYREEE (reference sequence). The ends lost 4 bases at V and 8 bases at J; junction bases unmatched: 10. There are 16 residues in the CDR3. CDR3 sequence (DNA): TGTGCCAGCAGCGGGCCGGGACAGGGGGCGCAATACATTCAGTACTTC. The encoded protein is CASSGPGQGAQYIQYF.

V gene TRBV7-9 combines with J gene TRBJ2-1; 13 positions agree with TRBD2. This CDR3 is 16 amino acids long. Germline trimming cut 6 bases from V and 9 bases from J; bases unmatched to any gene: 11. Germline V gene sequence: CDR1 SEHNR, CDR2 FQNEAQ (reference sequence). The CDR3 is CASRPSGTSGASEQFF. The CDR3 nucleotides read TGTGCCAGCAGGCCATCCGGGACTAGCGGGGCCAGTGAGCAGTTCTTC.

The chain combines TRBV7-2 with TRBJ2-7, with D possibly called TRBD1 or TRBD2 (5 bases each). V shed 4 bases and J shed 2 bases, with 24 bases lying between them. Germline assignment: CDR1 SGHTA and CDR2 FQGNSA. This CDR3 contains 18 residues. The CDR3 protein is CASSSWATVIGATYEQYF. The CDR3 DNA sequence: TGTGCCAGCAGCTCGTGGGCGACAGTAATCGGGGCGACCTACGAGCAGTACTTC.

The chain has TRBV7-2 and TRBJ2-2; no firm D call. V lost 1 base to trimming and J lost 5 bases, with 5 bases between them. Germline CDR1 and CDR2: SGHTA and FQGNSA. CDR3 size: 13 residues. This chain's CDR3 is CASSLEGTGELFF. CDR3 in DNA: TGTGCCAGCAGCTTAGAGGGAACCGGGGAGCTGTTTTTT.

This clone was recorded a few times. The chain links TRBV5-5 to TRBJ1-1, with D tentatively TRBD1 (6 bases). Deletions cut 4 bases from V and 1 base from J, with 14 bases between. The CDR3 spans 15 residues. Germline V gives CDR1 SGHKS, CDR2 YYEKEE (reference sequence). CDR3 sequence reads: CASSAAGVPNTEAFF. CDR3 bases: TGTGCCAGCAGCGCCGCAGGGGTTCCGAACACTGAAGCTTTCTTT. Full variable domain (remainder filled in from reference TRBV5-5 and TRBJ1-1): DAGVTQSPTHLIKTRGQQVTLRCSPISGHKSVSWYQQVLGQGPQFIFQYYEKEERGRGNFPDRFSARQFPNYSSELNVNALLLGDSALYLCASSAAGVPNTEAFFGQGTRLTVV.

The J gene is TRBJ2-1, the V gene TRBV5-4; D tentatively fits TRBD1 or TRBD2 (5 bases each). The germline V and J ends were trimmed by 4 bases and 2 bases, with 13 bases remaining between them. The CDR3 is 15 residues long. Germline V gene data show CDR1 as SGHNT and CDR2 as YYREEE (reference sequence). CDR3: CASSESSGPYNEQFF. The CDR3 DNA sequence: TGTGCCAGCAGCGAATCTTCGGGACCCTACAATGAGCAGTTCTTC.

On this clone itself: Distinct nucleotide sequences in the sample also encode this CDR3. The gene calls are TRBV19 and TRBJ1-4, with 8 bases aligning to TRBD1. The length of the CDR3 is 14 residues. The ends lost 2 bases at V and 8 bases at J; junction bases unmatched: 4. Per germline, CDR1 LNHDA and CDR2 SQIVND (reference sequence). The CDR3 loop reads CASSIQGADEKLFF. CDR3 sequence (DNA): TGTGCCAGTAGTATACAGGGGGCAGACGAAAAACTGTTTTTT.

The chain links TRBV28 to TRBJ2-7, with no clear D. CDR1 MDHEN and CDR2 SYDVKM come from the germline V gene. V shed 3 bases and J shed 4 bases, with 10 bases lying between them. The length of the CDR3 is 13 residues. The CDR3 loop reads CASSFRYRYEQYV. The CDR3 region has the DNA TGTGCCAGCAGTTTCCGGTACCGTTACGAGCAGTACGTC.

The rearrangement uses TRBV30 and TRBJ1-1; D is unresolved. From germline, CDR1 is GTSNPN and CDR2 SVGIG (reference sequence). Between the trimmed V and J ends, which lost 4 bases and 4 bases, there was a span of 25 bases. The CDR3 runs 17 residues. Here the CDR3 reads CAWNRQKTQKLGTEAFF. The CDR3 DNA sequence: TGTGCCTGGAATAGGCAAAAGACCCAAAAGTTAGGCACTGAAGCTTTCTTT.

The chain links TRBV28 to TRBJ2-7; weak D call: TRBD2 (5 bases). Trimming took 2 bases from V and 3 from J, leaving 14 bases between them. This CDR3 is built from 15 residues. Germline V gene sequence: CDR1 MDHEN, CDR2 SYDVKM. This CDR3 reads CASSLRDRPNYEQYF. DNA for the CDR3: TGTGCCAGCAGTTTACGGGATCGCCCTAACTACGAGCAGTACTTC.

This clone was seen a handful of times. CDR3 sequence: CASSTPSRASNTEAFF. CDR3 bases: TGTGCCAGCAGTACCCCGTCCAGGGCCTCCAACACTGAAGCTTTCTTT. The gene calls are TRBV28 and TRBJ1-1; tentatively, D is TRBD1 (5 bases). There are 16 residues in the CDR3. Germline V gene lookup returns CDR1 MDHEN and CDR2 SYDVKM. Trimming cost V 5 bases and J 2 bases, with 18 bases left between them.

The chain joins TRBV5-4 to TRBJ1-1; 8 bases are a match to TRBD1. Germline V gene sequence: CDR1 SGHNT, CDR2 YYREEE (reference sequence). J was trimmed by 1 base and V by 1 base; bases with no gene match: 6. This CDR3 is built from 16 residues. For the CDR3, the DNA is TGTGCCAGCAGCTTGTACGTGACAGGGGAGAACACTGAAGCTTTCTTT. Amino acids: CASSLYVTGENTEAFF. Drawing the rest from reference TRBV5-4 and TRBJ1-1, the complete variable domain is ETGVTQSPTHLIKTRGQQVTLRCSSQSGHNTVSWYQQALGQGPQFIFQYYREEENGRGNFPPRFSGLQFPNYSSELNVNALELDDSALYLCASSLYVTGENTEAFFGQGTRLTVV.

V and J are TRBV25-1 and TRBJ1-1, with a weak D call TRBD1 (5 bases). The CDR3 length is 14 residues. Trimming removed 5 bases at V and 5 bases at J, with 15 bases between. Germline V CDR1 and CDR2: MGHDK, SYGVNS. CDR3 bases: TGTGCCAGCAGTCAGGGACCGATTCGGACTGAAGCTTTCTTT. Translated: CASSQGPIRTEAFF.

The V and J genes are TRBV29-1 and TRBJ2-1; either TRBD1 or TRBD2 may supply D (6 bases each). The CDR3 runs to 13 residues. Trimming shortened V by 6 bases and J by 8 bases, and 17 bases separated the two germline ends. From germline, CDR1 is SQVTM and CDR2 ANQGSEA. CDR3 bases: TGCAGCGTCCAAAAGGGGGGCGGCGATGAGCAGTTCTTC. This sequence encodes CSVQKGGGDEQFF.

J is TRBJ2-2 and V is TRBV5-1; 10 bases align to TRBD2. The CDR3 totals 17 residues. Germline V CDR1 and CDR2: SGHRS, YFSETQ. J was trimmed by 1 base and V by 4 bases; bases with no gene match: 7. The CDR3 reads CASSARPSGGNTGELFF. The CDR3 nucleotides read TGCGCCAGCAGCGCCAGGCCTAGCGGGGGGAACACCGGGGAGCTGTTTTTT.

This chain joins TRBV7-3 and TRBJ2-2, with TRBD1 identical over 10 bases. The V gene's germline CDR1 is SGHTA and CDR2 FQGTGA. This CDR3 spans 16 amino acids. Trimming took 6 bases from V and 3 from J; bases not matched to a gene: 7. CDR3 sequence reads: CASRTGTGVDTGELFF. The CDR3 region has the DNA TGTGCCAGCAGAACAGGGACAGGGGTGGACACCGGGGAGCTGTTTTTT. Full variable domain (remainder filled in from reference TRBV7-3 and TRBJ2-2): GAGVSQTPSNKVTEKGKYVELRCDPISGHTALYWYRQSLGQGPEFLIYFQGTGAADDSGLPNDRFFAVRPEGSVSTLKIQRTERGDSAVYLCASRTGTGVDTGELFFGEGSRLTVL.

The CDR3, as DNA: TGTGCCAGCAGTCCTCTGGACAGTTTACAAGAGACCCAGTACTTC. It yields the protein CASSPLDSLQETQYF. The rearrangement joins TRBV28 to TRBJ2-5; tentatively, D is TRBD1 (6 bases). The length of the CDR3 is 15 residues. The germline V gene has CDR1 MDHEN and CDR2 SYDVKM. Deletions cut 5 bases from V and 2 bases from J, with 15 bases between.

The chain's CDR3 is CASSFYGQPQHF. In DNA form, the CDR3 reads TGTGCCAGCAGCTTTTATGGGCAGCCCCAGCATTTT. The gene calls are TRBV5-4 and TRBJ1-5; the D is unclear. Germline V gene lookup returns CDR1 SGHNT and CDR2 YYREEE (reference sequence). The CDR3 covers 12 residues. The germline V and J ends were trimmed by 2 bases and 7 bases, with 7 bases remaining between them.

V and J are TRBV28 and TRBJ2-1; D possibly matches TRBD1 or TRBD2 (5 bases each). V was trimmed by 7 bases and J by 15 bases, leaving 16 bases between them. The CDR3 loop spans 11 amino acids. Per the germline V gene, CDR1 is MDHEN and CDR2 is SYDVKM. The CDR3 spells CASNSFGAGFF. CDR3 in DNA: TGTGCCAGCAACTCGTTCGGGGCTGGGTTCTTC.

This clone is a singleton in its sample. This rearrangement joins TRBV9 to TRBJ2-2; 7 bases map to TRBD1. The trim removed 0 bases at V and 0 bases at J, leaving 2 bases unmatched. Germline V lookup: CDR1 SGDLS, CDR2 YYNGEE. The CDR3 spans 16 residues. CDR3 DNA: TGTGCCAGCAGCGTAGTCGACAGGGCGAACACCGGGGAGCTGTTTTTT. Its protein product is CASSVVDRANTGELFF.

This clone was seen more than once but under ten times. A read error may account for a junction end that differs from germline. The chain recombines TRBV10-3 with TRBJ2-7; 7 bases map to TRBD1. CDR1 is ENHRY and CDR2 is SYGVKD in the germline V gene. This CDR3 has 15 residues. The chain's CDR3 is CASSTLEGGTYEQYF. As DNA, the CDR3 is TGTGCCAGCAGTACCCTTGAAGGGGGCACCTACGAGCAGTACTTC.

This chain links TRBV4-1 with TRBJ1-3, with D uncertain. This CDR3 spans 13 amino acids. V was clipped by 1 base and J by 4 bases, with 5 bases between them. Germline loops: CDR1 MGHRA, CDR2 YSYEKL. The CDR3 DNA reads as TGCGCCAGCAGCCAAGTAGGGGGAAACACCATATATTTT. This encodes CASSQVGGNTIYF.